This T cell receptor beta chain was identified in a study of blood T cell repertoires in COVID-19. Study at large: Both acute and convalescent COVID-19 samples were obtained from the United States, Italy and Spain. Sample material is recorded as cDNA or gDNA derived from T cells, B-cell-depleted T cells, or PBMCs.

The CDR3 runs to 16 residues. The germline V gene has CDR1 SGHTA and CDR2 FQGTGA. Trimming at V came to 2 bases and at J to 5 bases, leaving 6 bases not matched to a gene. Per the original data handling: Estimated nucleated cell counts came from reference gene primer amplification. Assay used: immunoSEQ multiplex PCR; TCRdb lists only in-frame clones, some missing. That table gives V, J and clone size, and the DNA gave D and trimming. The sample holds 69,000 or so clones, approximately 78% seen once. The chain couples TRBV7-3 to TRBJ2-3; 11 nucleotides align to TRBD2. Sequencing used peripheral blood. The TCR originated in a woman older than 75 with acute or convalescent COVID-19. CDR3 residues: CASSLLLAGGQDTQYF. The DNA of the CDR3 is TGTGCCAGCAGCTTACTATTAGCGGGGGGGCAAGATACGCAGTATTTT.